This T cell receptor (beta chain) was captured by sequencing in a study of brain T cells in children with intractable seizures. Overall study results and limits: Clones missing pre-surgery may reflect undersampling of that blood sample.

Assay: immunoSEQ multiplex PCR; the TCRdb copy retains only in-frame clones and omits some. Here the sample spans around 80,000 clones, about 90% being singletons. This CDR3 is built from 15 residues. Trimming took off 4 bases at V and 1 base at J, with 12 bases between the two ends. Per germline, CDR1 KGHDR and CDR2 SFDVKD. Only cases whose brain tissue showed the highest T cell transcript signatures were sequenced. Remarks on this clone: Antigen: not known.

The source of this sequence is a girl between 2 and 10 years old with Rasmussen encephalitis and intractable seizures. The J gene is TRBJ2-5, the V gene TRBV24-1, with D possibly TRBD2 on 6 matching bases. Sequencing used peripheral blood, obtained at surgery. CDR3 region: CATSDARLGQETQYF. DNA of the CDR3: TGTGCCACCAGTGACGCGAGACTAGGCCAAGAGACCCAGTACTTC.